This TCR beta chain was profiled in a study of PD-1 blockade in classical Hodgkin lymphoma. Regarding the study as a whole: The CD4+ diversity rise by C4D1 was clearest in complete responders. Patients newly diagnosed and complete responders had comparable baseline diversity.

In this sample, this clone turned up a few times. Antigen: not known. The CDR3 totals 11 residues. Trimming removed 4 bases at V and 7 bases at J, with 9 bases between. CDR1 SGHRS and CDR2 YFSETQ come from the germline V gene. This sample's time point: cycle 4 day 1 (C4D1), after more than five weeks of nivolumab. After autologous stem cell transplantation all patients relapsed, and prior brentuximab vedotin exposure differed between cohorts. Using immunoSEQ multiplex PCR, the repertoire was profiled, and TCRdb retains in-frame clones only, with some absent. The table has more than 40,000 clones, 55% to 70% seen once.

The chain carries TRBV5-1 and TRBJ2-7; tentative D call: TRBD2 (6 bases). The TCR sequence derives from a human donor with classical Hodgkin lymphoma. The input for sequencing was peripheral blood mononuclear cells (PBMCs), taken before the fourth cycle of nivolumab. CDR3 loop: CASSPGLEQYF. In DNA form, the CDR3 reads TGCGCCAGCAGCCCGGGACTGGAGCAGTACTTC.